The 5 T cell receptor beta chains below were found in one sample sequenced in a study of cytomegalovirus exposure and HLA in healthy donors. 13 Jbeta primers and 60 Vbeta primers were used for the PCR. Produced via immunoSEQ multiplex PCR; TCRdb's table is partial and in-frame only. The table shows over 110,000 clones, with over 75% occurring only once. Specimen: PBMCs. Every receptor here comes from a male donor in good health and CMV-seronegative.

V gene TRBV6-5 combines with J gene TRBJ2-1; no definite D call. There are 15 residues in the CDR3. Trimming left V 0 bases short and J 0 bases short, with 6 bases between. Germline V gives CDR1 MNHEY, CDR2 SVGAGI. This chain's CDR3 is CASSYSESSYNEQFF. The CDR3 DNA sequence: TGTGCCAGCAGTTACTCGGAGAGCTCCTACAATGAGCAGTTCTTC.

The CDR3 DNA follows: TGTGCCAGCAGCGCAGGGACTAGCGGGCTGCAGACCCAGTACTTC. Translated: CASSAGTSGLQTQYF. The chain links TRBV9 to TRBJ2-5; the match to TRBD2 covers 12 bases. The CDR3 has 15 amino acids. The germline CDR1 and CDR2 sequences are SGDLS and YYNGEE. V was clipped by 3 bases and J by 6 bases; unmatched bases: 6.

The V and J genes are TRBV7-9 and TRBJ2-7, with 9 nucleotides matching TRBD1. Germline lookup yields CDR1 SEHNR and CDR2 FQNEAQ (reference sequence). The CDR3 runs 14 residues. With 5 bases clipped from V and 2 bases from J, the junction kept 4 bases outside the gene matches. Here the CDR3 reads CASSHRGRPYEQYF. The CDR3 nucleotides are TGTGCCAGCAGCCACAGGGGGCGGCCCTACGAGCAGTACTTC.

There are a few counts of this clone. The V call is TRBV6-1, the J call TRBJ2-7, with TRBD2 matching over 13 bases. The J segment lost 3 bases and the V segment lost 6 bases, leaving 5 bases of the junction unmatched. CDR3 length equals 15 residues. From germline, CDR1 is MNHNS and CDR2 SASEGT. The CDR3 DNA reads as TGTGCCAGCAGGTCCGGACTAGCGGGAGTCTACGAGCAGTACTTC. It translates to CASRSGLAGVYEQYF.

Here the CDR3 DNA reads TGCGCCAGCAGCCAAGGGAGGTTTGCAACTAATGAAAAACTGTTTTTT. Translated: CASSQGRFATNEKLFF. The chain joins TRBV4-3 to TRBJ1-4; D call uncertain. The CDR3 loop spans 16 amino acids. Germline V gene data show CDR1 as LGHNA and CDR2 as YSLEER. V was cut by 1 base and J by 0 bases, with 9 bases left in between.